These T cell receptor beta chains were read from a single sample in a study of OX40 agonist ivuxolimab in advanced cancers. Assay: immunoSEQ multiplex PCR; the TCRdb copy retains only in-frame clones and omits some. The sample carries nearly 55,000 clones, around nine tenths recorded once. The source was CD4+ or CD8+ T cells sorted from blood, collected in a trial of the OX40 agonist ivuxolimab. Receptor source: an adult with an advanced solid tumor such as melanoma, head and neck, liver or kidney cancer. Each CDR3 is given with its conserved first and last residue.

V	J	CDR3
TRBV30	TRBJ2-5	CAWAGGYQETQYF
TRBV7-2	TRBJ1-1	CASSAPGWGLVEAFF
TRBV6-4	TRBJ2-2	CASSAGGAGGELFF
TRBV19	TRBJ2-1	CASSMGLAGGYEQFF
TRBV9	TRBJ1-2	CASSLLPHGYTF
TRBV11-3	TRBJ2-7	CASSPGTSGQREQYF
TRBV30	TRBJ2-7	CAWSGDRGEQYF
TRBV10-3	TRBJ1-3	CAIRGQGSGNTIYF
TRBV6-6	TRBJ2-7	CASSSPLTGRSYEQYF
TRBV7-9	TRBJ1-2	CASSVTGALGYTF
TRBV7-3	TRBJ2-1	CASSPQFGFNEQFF
TRBV20-1	TRBJ2-7	CSARVREQYF
TRBV29-1	TRBJ2-3	CSVEWARTDTQYF
TRBV7-9	TRBJ1-2	CASSSGGGLQHNYGYTF
TRBV19	TRBJ1-2	CASSGDRAYGYTF
TRBV20-1	TRBJ1-2	CSVQGARGYTF
TRBV7-9	TRBJ2-3	CASSNVAGGPGTDTQYF
TRBV5-8	TRBJ2-3	CASSLGEITDTQYF
TRBV5-8	TRBJ2-2	CASSLAGTGELFF
TRBV28	TRBJ2-7	CASSSWASGHKNEQYF
TRBV2	TRBJ2-3	CASRRQGITDTQYF
TRBV5-1	TRBJ2-5	CASSFQPEETQYF
TRBV28	TRBJ2-1	CASGAGDEQFF
TRBV15	TRBJ2-7	CATSTGTSGSFAYEQYF
TRBV5-1	TRBJ1-5	CASSLGTGGNQPQHF
TRBV19	TRBJ1-5	CASSMRSALKPQHF
TRBV27	TRBJ1-2	CASKRLNRQYGYTF
TRBV9	TRBJ2-2	CASMDRANTGELFF
TRBV16	TRBJ2-3	CASSQTAGGTDTQYF
TRBV28	TRBJ2-7	CASSLSSRGNEQYF
TRBV2	TRBJ2-5	CASRGLGQTGTQYF
TRBV18	TRBJ1-1	CASSPRVTRNTEAFF
TRBV1	TRBJ2-7	CTGGRPYEQYF
TRBV2	TRBJ2-2	CASRENTGELFF
TRBV15	TRBJ1-3	CATSRARQLSGNTIYF
TRBV18	TRBJ2-5	CASSPVFGSTQETQYF
TRBV5-1	TRBJ1-5	CASSFEGAGNQPQHF
TRBV9	TRBJ2-3	CASSPRGDRVSVTDTQYF
TRBV7-9	TRBJ2-3	CASSLAMSAADTQYF
TRBV2	TRBJ2-1	CASTPSGGTYNEQFF
TRBV4-1	TRBJ1-2	CASSQAEGAANYGYTF
TRBV11-3	TRBJ2-1	CASSFREGDEQFF